These 15 T cell receptor beta chains came from one sample sequenced in a study of graft-versus-host responses after intestinal transplantation. For these TCRs, the target antigens are not known. Assay: immunoSEQ multiplex PCR; the TCRdb copy retains only in-frame clones and omits some. The sample lists about 92,000 clones; under 95% were seen once. Sequencing used unstimulated CD8+ T cells sorted from spleen or lymph node cells, obtained before intestinal transplant. These receptors were collected from a human donor who received an intestinal transplant.

The chain's CDR3 is CASSLGRDTEAFF. DNA of the CDR3: TGTGCCAGCAGCCTGGGGAGAGACACTGAAGCTTTCTTT. The chain carries TRBV6-1 and TRBJ1-1, with D unresolved. The germline CDR1 and CDR2 sequences are MNHNS and SASEGT. This CDR3 region has 13 residues. The ends were cut back, 6 bases at V and 3 bases at J, with 11 bases in the middle.

The chain couples TRBV30 to TRBJ2-7; D gene ambiguous. The V end was cut by 0 bases, the J end by 7 bases, with 10 bases between. Per the germline V gene, CDR1 is GTSNPN and CDR2 is SVGIG (reference sequence). The CDR3 has 12 amino acids. For the CDR3, the DNA is TGTGCCTGGAGTGTACGGAGTGTAGAGCAGTACTTC. Translated, it gives CAWSVRSVEQYF.

The V gene is TRBV28, the J gene TRBJ1-2; D is uncertain. Germline loops: CDR1 MDHEN, CDR2 SYDVKM. The CDR3 covers 13 residues. V was clipped by 10 bases and J by 3 bases, with 15 bases between them. The CDR3 bases are TGTGCCACCAAGGGCGAGATATACTATGGCTACACCTTC. Amino acids: CATKGEIYYGYTF.

The sample holds one count of this clone. The chain uses TRBV5-4 and TRBJ2-1; 8 nucleotides agree with TRBD2. CDR1 SGHNT and CDR2 YYREEE come from the germline V gene (reference sequence). CDR3 length: 14 amino acids. V lost 7 bases, J lost 0 bases, and 3 bases stayed unmatched. DNA of the CDR3: TGTGCCAGCGGAACTAGCGGCTCCTACAATGAGCAGTTCTTC. Translated, it gives CASGTSGSYNEQFF.

The genes are TRBV5-6 and TRBJ1-1; D not certain. Trimming removed 1 base from V and 0 bases from J, with 10 bases in between. Germline V gene data show CDR1 as SGHDT and CDR2 as YYEEEE. The CDR3 runs to 15 residues. For the CDR3, the DNA is TGTGCCAGCAGCTTGTCTTTCACCATGAACACTGAAGCTTTCTTT. Protein sequence: CASSLSFTMNTEAFF.

V gene TRBV4-1 combines with J gene TRBJ2-2; D tentatively reads TRBD1 or TRBD2 (5 bases each). CDR3 size: 14 residues. Trimming removed 4 bases at V and 9 bases at J, with 15 bases between. Germline CDR1 and CDR2: MGHRA and YSYEKL. The CDR3 DNA is TGCGCCAGCAGCCTATCCCAGGGAGTCTGGGAGCTGTTTTTT. Residues: CASSLSQGVWELFF.

The genes are TRBV5-6 and TRBJ2-7; 11 bases match TRBD1. Unmatched junction bases numbered 9, after V lost 4 bases and J lost 3 bases. Germline V gives CDR1 SGHDT, CDR2 YYEEEE. CDR3 length: 16 amino acids. The DNA of the CDR3 is TGTGCCAGCAGCCCGGAGACCGGGACAGGGGGCTACGAGCAGTACTTC. Protein: CASSPETGTGGYEQYF.

This chain links TRBV7-6 with TRBJ1-4, with D hard to call. This CDR3 contains 13 residues. CDR1 SGHVS and CDR2 FNYEAQ come from the germline V gene. Trimming took off 1 base at V and 5 bases at J, with 5 bases between the two ends. The CDR3 DNA follows: TGTGCCAGCAGCTTAGGGGGAAATGAAAAACTGTTTTTT. Protein product: CASSLGGNEKLFF.

The V gene is TRBV27, the J gene TRBJ2-7; TRBD2 aligns across 11 bases. The CDR3 contains 15 residues. Germline CDR1 MNHEY, CDR2 SMNVEV (reference sequence). Trimming removed 4 bases from V and 1 base from J; junction bases left unmatched: 3. The CDR3 reads CASSSGTSGSYEQYF. The CDR3 DNA reads TGTGCCAGCAGTTCCGGGACTAGCGGATCCTACGAGCAGTACTTC.

The chain couples TRBV25-1 to TRBJ1-1; the match to TRBD1 covers 8 bases. Losses at the gene ends were 2 bases for V and 5 bases for J; bases not matched to a gene: 10. The CDR3 has 16 amino acids. CDR1 is MGHDK, CDR2 SYGVNS, per germline. The CDR3 reads CASSEGGGQGLTEAFF. CDR3 DNA: TGTGCCAGCAGTGAAGGAGGTGGACAGGGATTGACTGAAGCTTTCTTT.

The chain carries TRBV9 and TRBJ2-3; perhaps TRBD2 as D (6 bases). Germline V gene sequence: CDR1 SGDLS, CDR2 YYNGEE. Trimming took off 0 bases at V and 2 bases at J, with 10 bases between the two ends. The CDR3 has 15 amino acids. The CDR3 DNA follows: TGTGCCAGCAGCGTAGGCGGGACCCACACAGATACGCAGTATTTT. This sequence encodes CASSVGGTHTDTQYF.

The gene calls are TRBV7-9 and TRBJ1-1; perhaps TRBD1 as D (6 bases). V was trimmed by 1 base and J by 3 bases, leaving 12 bases between them. From germline, CDR1 is SEHNR and CDR2 FQNEAQ (reference sequence). CDR3 length equals 15 residues. DNA of the CDR3: TGTGCCAGCAGCTTAGTGAGACAGGTAGACACTGAAGCTTTCTTT. It encodes CASSLVRQVDTEAFF.

The chain uses TRBV10-1 and TRBJ2-5; D might be TRBD2 (5 bases). The J call may be mistaken, given a closer DNA end match to TRBJ2-7. Germline loops: CDR1 WNHNN, CDR2 SYGVQD (reference sequence). The CDR3 runs to 17 residues. The CDR3 protein is CASSESQSEDLGDEQYF. The CDR3 bases are TGCGCCAGCAGTGAGTCGCAATCGGAGGATCTCGGGGACGAGCAGTACTTC.

The chain combines TRBV13 with TRBJ1-1, with D hard to call. There are 15 residues in the CDR3. V dropped 6 bases and J dropped 4 bases, with 18 bases sitting between them. Per germline, CDR1 PRHDT and CDR2 FYEKMQ (reference sequence). This chain's CDR3 is CASSPQAGGVTEAFF. CDR3 nucleotide sequence: TGTGCCAGCAGTCCCCAGGCAGGCGGGGTCACTGAAGCTTTCTTT.

The V and J genes are TRBV19 and TRBJ1-2; 7 positions match TRBD1. The germline gives CDR1 LNHDA, CDR2 SQIVND (reference sequence). The CDR3 has 17 residues. V was clipped by 1 base and J by 5 bases; unmatched bases: 13. This chain's CDR3 is CASSIVPSSTGEYGYTF. In DNA, the CDR3 is TGTGCCAGTAGTATAGTCCCCTCGAGCACAGGGGAGTATGGCTACACCTTC.